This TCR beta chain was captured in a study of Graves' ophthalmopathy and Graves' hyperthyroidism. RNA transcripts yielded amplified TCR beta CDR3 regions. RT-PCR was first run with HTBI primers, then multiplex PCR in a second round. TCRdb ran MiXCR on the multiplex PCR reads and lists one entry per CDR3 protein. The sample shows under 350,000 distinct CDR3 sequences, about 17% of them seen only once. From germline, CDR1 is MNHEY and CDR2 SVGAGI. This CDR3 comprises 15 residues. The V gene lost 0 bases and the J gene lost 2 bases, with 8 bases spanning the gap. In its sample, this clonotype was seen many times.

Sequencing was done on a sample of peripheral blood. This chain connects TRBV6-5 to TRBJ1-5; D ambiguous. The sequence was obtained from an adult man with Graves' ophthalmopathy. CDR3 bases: TGTGCCAGCAGTTACTCGATGAATCGCAATCAGCCCCAGCATTTT. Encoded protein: CASSYSMNRNQPQHF.